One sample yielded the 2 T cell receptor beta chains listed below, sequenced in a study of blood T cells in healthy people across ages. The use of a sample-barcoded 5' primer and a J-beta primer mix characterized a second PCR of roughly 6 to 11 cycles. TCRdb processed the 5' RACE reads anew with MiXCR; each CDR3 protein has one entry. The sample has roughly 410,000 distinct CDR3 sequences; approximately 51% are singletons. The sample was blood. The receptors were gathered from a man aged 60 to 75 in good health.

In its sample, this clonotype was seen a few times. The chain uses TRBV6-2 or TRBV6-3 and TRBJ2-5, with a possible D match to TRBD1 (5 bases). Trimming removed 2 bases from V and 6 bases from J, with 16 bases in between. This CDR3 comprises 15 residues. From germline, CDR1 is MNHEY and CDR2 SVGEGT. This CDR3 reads CASSYGQQGRQTQYF. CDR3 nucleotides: TGTGCCAGCAGTTACGGGCAGCAGGGTCGGCAGACCCAGTACTTC.

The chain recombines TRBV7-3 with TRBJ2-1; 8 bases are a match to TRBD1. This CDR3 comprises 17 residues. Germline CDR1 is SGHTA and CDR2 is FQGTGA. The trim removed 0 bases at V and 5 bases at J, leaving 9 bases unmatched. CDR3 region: CASSLTTLVTGDNEQFF. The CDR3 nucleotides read TGTGCCAGCAGCTTAACGACTCTTGTGACAGGGGACAATGAGCAGTTCTTC. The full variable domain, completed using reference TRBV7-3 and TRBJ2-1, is GAGVSQTPSNKVTEKGKYVELRCDPISGHTALYWYRQSLGQGPEFLIYFQGTGAADDSGLPNDRFFAVRPEGSVSTLKIQRTERGDSAVYLCASSLTTLVTGDNEQFFGPGTRLTVL.